This T cell receptor beta chain was sequenced during a study of T-cell reconstitution after alpha-beta-depleted transplantation in children (dated by TCRdb to about 2016). The study in broad terms: The study quantitatively tracked T-cell immune reconstitution after TCRalphabeta/CD19-depleted allogeneic hematopoietic cell transplantation in children using TCR repertoire profiling.

Regarding this clonotype: This clone's antigen is unknown. Per-nucleotide qualities are absent, and no much larger clonotype sits a single base away.

The paper's findings and limits, for the study overall: In some patients, the high TCRbeta diversity seen at day 60 was put down to recipient T cells and intrathymic progenitors that had survived conditioning. The apparently early recovery of alphabetaT-cell counts about two months after transplant reportedly depended on only several hundred rapidly expanded clones that came from non-depleted graft cells. Hyperexpanded clone frequencies declined over subsequent months; after one year, T-cell counts and TCRbeta diversity were mostly attributed to newly produced T cells.

Libraries were built with PCR. TCRdb lists the instrument as Illumina HiSeq 2500. TCR library preparation used molecular barcoding, with unique molecular identifiers applied to normalize quantification of the TCRbeta repertoire. The public reads were reanalyzed by TCRdb: fastp trimming at Q25, MiXCR alignment, in-frame beta chains only. Identical CDR3 proteins give one entry, which carries the most common genes and DNA. The sample table records roughly 350,000 distinct CDR3 sequences; 15% to 20% of these occur just once. The ten most abundant clones make up about 41% of the sample. Read against the paper, the sample's treatment or condition label means: allogeneic hematopoietic cell transplantation with graft depleted of TCRalphabeta T cells and CD19 B cells. The transplant recipients were children given TCRalphabeta/CD19-depleted allogeneic hematopoietic cell grafts. Including the terminal cysteine and phenylalanine, the CDR3 comprises 15 residues. Only the CDR3 DNA is retained, 45 bases long and in frame from the first base. The junction carries 20 bases between V and J, which are trimmed by 6 bases and 8 bases respectively. CDR1 is given as MNHEY and CDR2 as SMNVEV, both from the germline V gene (reference sequence).

This receptor was obtained from a male patient aged 2-9 years who had a stem cell transplant for acute lymphoblastic leukemia, so the T cells may come from the graft donor. The sample here was PBMCs, mostly from graft donor cells, taken 360 days after TCRalphabeta/CD19-depleted stem cell transplant. In this chain, TRBV27 is recombined with TRBJ2-1, with the D gene too uncertain to name. The bases are TGTGCCAGCAGACGTAGAGCAGGAGAGGTTGATGAGCAGTTCTTC. The encoded protein is CASRRRAGEVDEQFF.